These T cell receptor beta chains were read from a single sample in a study of identical twins. TCRdb re-called the 5' RACE reads with MiXCR, one entry per CDR3 protein. The data hold about 450,000 distinct CDR3 sequences, with around 18% observed a single time. Specimen: naive T cells sorted from blood. The receptor source for this set is a man between 50 and 59 years old in good health. Both conserved end residues are part of each CDR3. Each record gives: V gene, clone size, D gene, CDR3 length, J gene, CDR3 protein, CDR3 DNA. D genes are given only for firm matches. Some rows mark clone size as missing; the rest say once, few, many or name a class of expanded clone.

V: TRBV12-3/TRBV12-4; size: few; D: NA; length: 13; J: TRBJ1-5; CDR3: CASSLGPDQPQHF; DNA: TGTGCCAGCAGTCTCGGACCCGACCAGCCCCAGCATTTT
V: TRBV10-3; size: NA; D: NA; length: 16; J: TRBJ2-6; CDR3: CAISPDGFFGANVLTF; DNA: TGTGCCATCAGTCCCGACGGATTCTTTGGGGCCAACGTCCTGACTTTC
V: TRBV5-1; size: NA; D: NA; length: 14; J: TRBJ1-2; CDR3: CASSATGRVGGYTF; DNA: TGCGCCAGCAGCGCAACAGGGAGGGTAGGCGGCTACACCTTC
V: TRBV12-3/TRBV12-4; size: few; D: NA; length: 16; J: TRBJ1-6; CDR3: CASSPVTGAYNSPLHF; DNA: TGTGCCAGCAGTCCCGTTACAGGTGCCTATAATTCACCCCTCCACTTT
V: TRBV6-5; size: few; D: NA; length: 15; J: TRBJ2-2; CDR3: CASSYSNEGAGELFF; DNA: TGTGCCAGCAGTTACTCGAACGAGGGGGCCGGGGAGCTGTTTTTT
V: TRBV20-1; size: few; D: TRBD2; length: 14; J: TRBJ2-1; CDR3: CSGSPSGGYNEQFF; DNA: TGCAGTGGGTCCCCTAGCGGGGGCTACAATGAGCAGTTCTTC
V: TRBV28; size: NA; D: TRBD1; length: 15; J: TRBJ2-7; CDR3: CASSFTPGQDYEQYF; DNA: TGTGCCAGCAGTTTCACTCCGGGACAGGACTACGAGCAGTACTTC
V: TRBV5-1; size: NA; D: TRBD2; length: 15; J: TRBJ2-7; CDR3: CASSLRTSGPYEQYF; DNA: TGCGCCAGCAGCTTACGGACTAGCGGACCCTACGAGCAGTACTTC
V: TRBV5-5; size: NA; D: TRBD2; length: 16; J: TRBJ2-1; CDR3: CASRDGTSGAGNEQFF; DNA: TGTGCCAGCAGGGATGGAACTAGCGGGGCCGGCAATGAGCAGTTCTTC
V: TRBV12-3/TRBV12-4; size: few; D: NA; length: 14; J: TRBJ2-7; CDR3: CASSYIGGSYEQYF; DNA: TGTGCCAGCAGTTACATCGGGGGTTCCTACGAGCAGTACTTC
V: TRBV5-6; size: NA; D: NA; length: 18; J: TRBJ2-2; CDR3: CASSLFTTTRLGTGELFF; DNA: TGTGCCAGCAGCTTGTTTACCACGACCCGGCTGGGAACCGGGGAGCTGTTTTTT
V: TRBV29-1; size: few; D: TRBD2; length: 15; J: TRBJ2-1; CDR3: CSVERKLAEPNEQFF; DNA: TGCAGCGTTGAAAGGAAGCTAGCGGAGCCCAATGAGCAGTTCTTC
V: TRBV5-6; size: few; D: NA; length: 15; J: TRBJ2-1; CDR3: CASSLWGSSYNEQFF; DNA: TGTGCCAGCAGCTTGTGGGGCAGCTCCTACAATGAGCAGTTCTTC
V: TRBV12-3/TRBV12-4; size: many; D: TRBD2; length: 16; J: TRBJ2-7; CDR3: CASSLSSGGALNEQYF; DNA: TGTGCCAGCAGTCTAAGTAGCGGGGGGGCGTTAAACGAGCAGTACTTC
V: TRBV20-1; size: NA; D: NA; length: 14; J: TRBJ2-7; CDR3: CSARDVASLGEQYF; DNA: TGCAGTGCTAGAGATGTGGCTAGCCTTGGCGAGCAGTACTTC